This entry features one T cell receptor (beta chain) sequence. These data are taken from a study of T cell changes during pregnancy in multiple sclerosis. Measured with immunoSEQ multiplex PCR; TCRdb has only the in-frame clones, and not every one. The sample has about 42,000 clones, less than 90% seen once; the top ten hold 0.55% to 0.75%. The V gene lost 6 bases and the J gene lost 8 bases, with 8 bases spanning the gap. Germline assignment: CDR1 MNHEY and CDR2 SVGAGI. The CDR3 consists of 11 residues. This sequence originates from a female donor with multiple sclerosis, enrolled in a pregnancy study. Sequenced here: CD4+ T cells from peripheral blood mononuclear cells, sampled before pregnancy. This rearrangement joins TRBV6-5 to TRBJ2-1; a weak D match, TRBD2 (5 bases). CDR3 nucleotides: TGTGCCAGCAGGGCCGGGGATGAGCAGTTCTTC. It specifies CASRAGDEQFF.